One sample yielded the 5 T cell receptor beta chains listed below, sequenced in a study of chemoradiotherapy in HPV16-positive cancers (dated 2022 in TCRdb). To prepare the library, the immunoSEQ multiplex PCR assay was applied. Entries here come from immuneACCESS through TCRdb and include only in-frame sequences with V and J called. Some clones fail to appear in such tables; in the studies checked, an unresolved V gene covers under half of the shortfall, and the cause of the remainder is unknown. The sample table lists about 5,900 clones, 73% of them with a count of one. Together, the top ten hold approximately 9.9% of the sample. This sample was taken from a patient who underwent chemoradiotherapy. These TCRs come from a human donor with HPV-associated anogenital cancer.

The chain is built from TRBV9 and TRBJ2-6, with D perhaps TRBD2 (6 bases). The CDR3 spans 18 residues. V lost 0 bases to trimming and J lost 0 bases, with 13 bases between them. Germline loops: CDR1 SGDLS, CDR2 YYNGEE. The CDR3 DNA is TGTGCCAGCAGCGTAGGGCGGAGGGAGACCTCTGGGGCCAACGTCCTGACTTTC. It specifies CASSVGRRETSGANVLTF. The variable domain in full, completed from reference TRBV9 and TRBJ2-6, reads DSGVTQTPKHLITATGQRVTLRCSPRSGDLSVYWYQQSLDQGLQFLIQYYNGEERAKGNILERFSAQQFPDLHSELNLSSLELGDSALYFCASSVGRRETSGANVLTFGAGSRLTVL.

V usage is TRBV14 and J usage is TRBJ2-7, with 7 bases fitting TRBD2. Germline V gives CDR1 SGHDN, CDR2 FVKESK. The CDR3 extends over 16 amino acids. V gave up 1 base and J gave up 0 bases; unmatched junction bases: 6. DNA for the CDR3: TGTGCCAGCAGCCAAGGCCAGCGGGGTTTCTCCTACGAGCAGTACTTC. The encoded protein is CASSQGQRGFSYEQYF.

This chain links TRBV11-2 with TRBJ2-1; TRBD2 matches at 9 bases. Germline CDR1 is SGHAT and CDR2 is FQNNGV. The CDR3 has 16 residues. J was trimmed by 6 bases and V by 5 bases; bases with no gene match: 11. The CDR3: CASSGRTSVITNEQFF. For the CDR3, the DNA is TGTGCCAGCAGCGGAAGGACTAGCGTAATTACCAATGAGCAGTTCTTC.

The CDR3 DNA reads as TGTGCCAGCAGCTTAGTAAGATGGGACAGGACTAACTATGGCTACACCTTC. The encoded protein is CASSLVRWDRTNYGYTF. V gene TRBV7-2 combines with J gene TRBJ1-2, with 8 positions matching TRBD1. Germline-derived CDR1 and CDR2 are SGHTA and FQGNSA. V was clipped by 1 base and J by 0 bases; unmatched bases: 7. This CDR3 is built from 17 residues.

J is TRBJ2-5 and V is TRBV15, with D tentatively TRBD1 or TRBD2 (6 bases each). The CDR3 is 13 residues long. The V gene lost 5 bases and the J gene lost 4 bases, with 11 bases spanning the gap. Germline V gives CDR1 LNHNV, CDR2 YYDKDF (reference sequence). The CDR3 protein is CATSGGLRETQYF. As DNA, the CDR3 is TGTGCCACCAGCGGGGGGCTCCGAGAGACCCAGTACTTC.